This T cell receptor beta chain comes out of a study of T cell repertoires in cytomegalovirus infection. In germline, CDR1 is SGHTA, CDR2 FQGNSA. Losses at the gene ends were 5 bases for V and 3 bases for J; bases not matched to a gene: 9. CDR3 length: 15 amino acids. In its sample, this clonotype was seen a few times. What it binds is not known. Each CDR3 protein gets one entry after TCRdb re-called the reads with MiXCR. The sample comprises a few hundred thousand distinct CDR3 sequences, almost 40% of which are singletons, and around 46% rests with the top ten. V is TRBV7-2 and J is TRBJ1-1; 7 bases fit TRBD1. This receptor was taken from a human donor in good health (CMV status not recorded). Some clones in this sample may be carry-over from other donors' samples. Specimen: cultured PBMCs, collected from culture after CMV antigen stimulation. In DNA form, the CDR3 reads TGTGCCAGCAGCGTGCTCGGGACAGCCTACACTGAAGCTTTCTTT. Encoded protein: CASSVLGTAYTEAFF.